This TCR beta chain was captured by sequencing in a study of cytomegalovirus exposure and HLA in healthy donors. Assay: immunoSEQ multiplex PCR; the TCRdb copy retains only in-frame clones and omits some. The data contain 190,000 or so clones, roughly four fifths of them singletons. Trimming stripped 1 base from V and 9 bases from J, with 13 bases between. Germline-derived CDR1 and CDR2 are SQVTM and ANQGSEA. The CDR3 has 12 amino acids. The sample comprised PBMCs. The sequence came from a woman under 30 in good health and CMV-seropositive. This chain uses TRBV29-1 with TRBJ2-7, with D possibly TRBD2 on 6 matching bases. For the CDR3, the DNA is TGCAGCGTTGAAGTTAACGGGGGAGGGCAGTACTTC. Encoded protein: CSVEVNGGGQYF.